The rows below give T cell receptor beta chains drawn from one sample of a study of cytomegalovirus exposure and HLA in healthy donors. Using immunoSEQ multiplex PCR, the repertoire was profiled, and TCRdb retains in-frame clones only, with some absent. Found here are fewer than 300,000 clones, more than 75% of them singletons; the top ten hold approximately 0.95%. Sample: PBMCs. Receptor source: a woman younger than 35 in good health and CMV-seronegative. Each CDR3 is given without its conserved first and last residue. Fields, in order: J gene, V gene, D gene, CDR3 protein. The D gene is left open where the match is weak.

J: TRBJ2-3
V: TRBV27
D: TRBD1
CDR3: ASSSPGGDTDTQY

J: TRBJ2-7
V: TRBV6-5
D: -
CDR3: ASRRQAGYEQY

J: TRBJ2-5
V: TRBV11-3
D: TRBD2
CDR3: ASSLGPTSGGETQY

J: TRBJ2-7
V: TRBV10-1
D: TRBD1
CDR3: ASSGSPPVSGTGFYEQY

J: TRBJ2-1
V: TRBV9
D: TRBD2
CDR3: ASSVEGGRASIEQF

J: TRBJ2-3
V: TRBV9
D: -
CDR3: ASRTGLGSTDTQY

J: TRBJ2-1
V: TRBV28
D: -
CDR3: ASRLSVLEQF

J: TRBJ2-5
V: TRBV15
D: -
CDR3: ATSRDQGSRETQY

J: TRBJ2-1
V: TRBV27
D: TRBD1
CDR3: ASSLGQGVGEQF

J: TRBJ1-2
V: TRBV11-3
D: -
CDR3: ASSLGEGRLDYGYT

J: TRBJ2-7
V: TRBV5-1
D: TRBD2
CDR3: ASSRTSGGPYEQY

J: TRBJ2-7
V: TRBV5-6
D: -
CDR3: ASSVQGFGEQY

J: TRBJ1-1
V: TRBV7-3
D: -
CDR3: ASSPQGITEAF

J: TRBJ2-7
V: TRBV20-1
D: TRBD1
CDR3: SARTGYEQY

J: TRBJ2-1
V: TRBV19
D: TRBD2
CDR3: ASSILAGPHRNEQF

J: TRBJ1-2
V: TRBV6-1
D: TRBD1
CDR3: ASSETGGLGYT

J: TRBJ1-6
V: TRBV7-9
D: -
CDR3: ASSLVSGVNSPLH

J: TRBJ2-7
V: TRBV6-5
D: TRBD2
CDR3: ASSNPSGPTYEQY

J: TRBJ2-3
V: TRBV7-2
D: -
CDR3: ASSSWTFRGTDTQY

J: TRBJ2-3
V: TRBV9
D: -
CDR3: ASSSTAGYTDTQY

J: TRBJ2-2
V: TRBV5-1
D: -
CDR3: ASSLEWGAGELF

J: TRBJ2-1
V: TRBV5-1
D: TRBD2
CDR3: ASSRLAGISSYNEQF

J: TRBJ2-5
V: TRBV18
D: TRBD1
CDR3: ASSTGTEETQY

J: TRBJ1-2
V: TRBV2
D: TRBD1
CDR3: ASATGGYGYT

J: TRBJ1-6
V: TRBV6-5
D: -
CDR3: ASRLRLFWPLH

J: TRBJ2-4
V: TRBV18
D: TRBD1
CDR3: ASSRQGENIQY

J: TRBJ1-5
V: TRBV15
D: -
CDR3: ATSRDQTRARSNQPQH